The 2 T cell receptor beta chains in this list originate from one sample, sequenced in a study of blood T cells in healthy people across ages. Then a second PCR, running roughly 7 to 12 cycles, was carried out with a sample-barcoded 5' primer and a J-beta primer mix. TCRdb passed the 5' RACE reads through MiXCR, listing each CDR3 protein once. Here the sample spans 780,000 or so distinct CDR3 sequences, approximately 55% being singletons. The sequenced material came from blood. Receptors were obtained from an elderly man in good health.

This clonotype came up a few times. The V call is TRBV7-9, the J call TRBJ1-1, with 7 positions matching TRBD1. The germline CDR1 and CDR2 sequences are SEHNR and FQNEAQ (reference sequence). The CDR3 length is 13 residues. Germline trimming cut 2 bases from V and 8 bases from J; bases unmatched to any gene: 5. CDR3: CASSLRMTGEAFF. CDR3 in DNA: TGTGCCAGCAGCTTACGGATGACAGGGGAAGCTTTCTTT.

This chain joins TRBV24-1 and TRBJ2-5; the match to TRBD1 covers 9 bases. Germline CDR1 KGHDR, CDR2 SFDVKD. Trimming removed 9 bases from V and 11 bases from J; junction bases left unmatched: 12. The CDR3 runs 13 residues. The DNA of the CDR3 is TGTGCCACCCAGGGACAGGGACGAAATGAGCAGTACTTC. It encodes CATQGQGRNEQYF.